These 26 T cell receptor beta chains came from one sample sequenced in a study of T cell responses to AZD1222 COVID-19 vaccine listed by TCRdb under 2021. What the time point label conveys for this sample: baseline before first vaccination. The library was prepared using the immunoSEQ multiplex PCR assay. TCRdb's version of the immuneACCESS table is confined to in-frame rearrangements and falls short of the full clone set. An unresolved V gene accounts for under half of the shortfall where checked; the remainder is of unknown origin. The sample includes about 180,000 clones, with 70% to 90% observed a single time. The top ten clonotypes cover 1.5% to 2% of the sample. The starting material was peripheral blood, obtained on day 0 of AZD1222 vaccination. Receptors originate from an adult in good health.

The chain is built from TRBV11-2 and TRBJ2-1; 8 positions agree with TRBD2. Per the germline V gene, CDR1 is SGHAT and CDR2 is FQNNGV. The CDR3 extends over 16 amino acids. V trimming: 5 bases; J trimming: 8 bases; junction bases outside the gene matches: 14. CDR3 region: CASSTLARGGLDEQFF. The CDR3 bases are TGTGCCAGCAGCACTCTAGCCCGGGGGGGGCTGGATGAGCAGTTCTTC.

The chain combines TRBV28 with TRBJ2-7; TRBD1 aligns across 8 bases. The V and J ends lost 3 bases and 2 bases, in that order; junction bases with no gene match: 6. The CDR3 length is 15 residues. Germline V gives CDR1 MDHEN, CDR2 SYDVKM. CDR3 in DNA: TGTGCCAGCAGTTTCCCGGGACAGGCGGCCTACGAGCAGTACTTC. Encoded protein: CASSFPGQAAYEQYF.

This chain connects TRBV28 to TRBJ2-1, with 10 bases lining up with TRBD2. The trim removed 8 bases at V and 8 bases at J, leaving 12 bases unmatched. This CDR3 has 15 amino acids. CDR1 is MDHEN and CDR2 is SYDVKM in the germline V gene. The CDR3 protein is CASQGASGSAHEQFF. The CDR3, as DNA: TGTGCCAGCCAAGGTGCTAGCGGGAGCGCTCATGAGCAGTTCTTC.

The genes are TRBV19 and TRBJ1-2; weak D call: TRBD1 (5 bases). Germline V gene sequence: CDR1 LNHDA, CDR2 SQIVND (reference sequence). This CDR3 is 16 amino acids long. Trimming left V 4 bases short and J 7 bases short, with 22 bases between. DNA for the CDR3: TGTGCCAGTAGTAACAGCTTTACCCGACAGATCAGTGGCTACACCTTC. This codes for CASSNSFTRQISGYTF.

The chain uses TRBV19 and TRBJ1-2, with 9 nucleotides matching TRBD1. This CDR3 comprises 15 residues. CDR1 and CDR2 from the germline V gene are LNHDA and SQIVND (reference sequence). V gave up 6 bases and J gave up 2 bases; unmatched junction bases: 7. The CDR3 spells CASRTGTGTNYGYTF. As DNA, the CDR3 is TGTGCCAGTAGGACCGGGACAGGGACGAACTATGGCTACACCTTC.

V usage is TRBV7-3 and J usage is TRBJ1-5, with 7 bases lining up with TRBD1. This CDR3 is 13 amino acids long. CDR1 is SGHTA, CDR2 FQGTGA, per germline. The junction had 2 bases not matched to a gene; V was cut back by 5 bases and J by 4 bases. The CDR3 DNA is TGTGCCAGCAGCCGGGACAGAAATCAGCCCCAGCATTTT. Amino acid sequence: CASSRDRNQPQHF.

In this sample, this clone turned up a few times. This chain joins TRBV7-2 and TRBJ2-7; D is ambiguous. CDR1 is SGHTA, CDR2 FQGNSA, per germline. The CDR3 consists of 14 residues. The V and J ends lost 5 bases and 1 base respectively, with 12 bases between them. CDR3 coding DNA: TGTGCCAGCAGCCTCAGTGCTGGGTCCTACGAGCAGTACTTC. Translation: CASSLSAGSYEQYF. Full variable domain (outside the CDR3, taken from reference TRBV7-2 and TRBJ2-7): GAGVSQSPSNKVTEKGKDVELRCDPISGHTALYWYRQSLGQGLEFLIYFQGNSAPDKSGLPSDRFSAERTGGSVSTLTIQRTQQEDSAVYLCASSLSAGSYEQYFGPGTRLTVT.

The chain has TRBV14 and TRBJ2-7; maybe TRBD2 (5 bases). Between the trimmed V and J ends, which lost 7 bases and 1 base, there was a span of 14 bases. Germline assignment: CDR1 SGHDN and CDR2 FVKESK. This CDR3 has 14 amino acids. This CDR3 reads CASTRTGGSYEQYF. The CDR3 nucleotides are TGTGCCAGCACCCGGACTGGCGGTTCCTACGAGCAGTACTTC.

The chain joins TRBV2 to TRBJ1-2; possibly TRBD1 for D (6 bases). Trimming pared 2 bases from V and 8 bases from J, leaving 18 bases between. The V gene's germline CDR1 is SNHLY and CDR2 FYNNEI. CDR3 length: 15 amino acids. Written as DNA, the CDR3 is TGTGCCAGCAGTGAATATGGGGGCGGACCGTCGGGCTACACCTTC. It specifies CASSEYGGGPSGYTF.

This clone occurred once. The chain links TRBV7-2 to TRBJ1-2; D ambiguous. This CDR3 comprises 16 residues. From germline, CDR1 is SGHTA and CDR2 FQGNSA. V lost 1 base, J lost 5 bases, and 17 bases lay in between. DNA of the CDR3: TGTGCCAGCAGCTTAGATGGAGGGAAGGCAAGTTATGGCTACACCTTC. This sequence encodes CASSLDGGKASYGYTF.

The CDR3 loop is CASRRTYQGSDTQYF. The DNA of the CDR3 is TGTGCCAGCAGGAGGACGTATCAAGGGTCAGATACGCAGTATTTT. The J gene is TRBJ2-3, the V gene TRBV6-5; no reliable D call. The germline CDR1 and CDR2 sequences are MNHEY and SVGAGI. The CDR3 length is 15 residues. V gave up 6 bases and J gave up 4 bases, with 17 bases separating them.

This clone appeared a single time. V is TRBV28 and J is TRBJ1-3; D ambiguous. The CDR3 sequence is 18 residues long. The ends were cut back, 5 bases at V and 1 base at J, with 21 bases in the middle. The V gene's germline CDR1 is MDHEN and CDR2 SYDVKM. CDR3 coding DNA: TGTGCCAGCAGTCTACCCCTTAGTTCCATCGGTTCTGGAAACACCATATATTTT. Its protein product is CASSLPLSSIGSGNTIYF.

J is TRBJ2-2 and V is TRBV4-3, with D uncertain. The ends were cut back, 0 bases at V and 3 bases at J, with 8 bases in the middle. Germline V gives CDR1 LGHNA, CDR2 YSLEER. The CDR3 runs 15 residues. The CDR3 DNA reads as TGCGCCAGCAGCCAAGATGCCCCCGACACCGGGGAGCTGTTTTTT. Translating gives CASSQDAPDTGELFF.

This rearrangement joins TRBV2 to TRBJ1-5; D gene unclear. The CDR3 is 15 residues long. V lost 6 bases and J lost 0, with 12 bases in between. In germline, CDR1 is SNHLY, CDR2 FYNNEI. The chain's CDR3 is CASRWTAYSNQPQHF. The CDR3 coding sequence is TGTGCCAGCAGATGGACGGCCTATAGCAATCAGCCCCAGCATTTT.

This chain joins TRBV9 and TRBJ1-6; D might be TRBD1 (5 bases). Between the trimmed V and J ends, which lost 8 bases and 14 bases, there was a span of 26 bases. Germline CDR1 and CDR2: SGDLS and YYNGEE. The CDR3 is made up of 15 amino acids. CDR3 coding DNA: TGTGCCAGTTCCCCTCTGGAGTCAGGGCGCGGTTCCCTCCACTTT. Its translation is CASSPLESGRGSLHF.

The chain uses TRBV7-6 and TRBJ1-1; D not resolved. Per the germline V gene, CDR1 is SGHVS and CDR2 is FNYEAQ. The CDR3 runs 13 residues. V was pared by 5 bases and J by 10 bases, with 17 bases between. The CDR3 nucleotides read TGTGCCAGCAGCCCCGGCGGTCTGGGATCAGCTTTCTTT. Protein: CASSPGGLGSAFF.

V usage is TRBV3-1 (or the pseudogene TRBV3-2) and J usage is TRBJ2-5, with D possibly TRBD1 on 6 matching bases. The length of the CDR3 is 14 residues. V lost 4 bases to trimming and J lost 3 bases, with 12 bases between them. Germline values: CDR1 LGHDT, CDR2 YNNKEL (reference sequence). CDR3: CASSPGTFEETQYF. The CDR3 DNA reads as TGTGCCAGCAGCCCCGGGACATTCGAAGAGACCCAGTACTTC.

There are a few counts of this clone. V and J are TRBV7-2 and TRBJ2-1; no reliable D call. This CDR3 is built from 12 residues. Trimming shortened V by 6 bases and J by 2 bases, and 5 bases separated the two germline ends. The germline CDR1 and CDR2 sequences are SGHTA and FQGNSA. The CDR3 spells CASSSTYNEQFF. In DNA form, the CDR3 reads TGTGCCAGCAGTAGTACCTACAATGAGCAGTTCTTC.

V is TRBV6-5 and J is TRBJ1-3; D ambiguous. V lost 0 bases, J lost 3 bases, and 12 bases lay in between. CDR1 and CDR2 from the germline V gene are MNHEY and SVGAGI. The CDR3 contains 16 residues. CDR3 amino acids: CASSYSDPGFGNTIYF. The CDR3 region has the DNA TGTGCCAGCAGTTACTCGGATCCTGGGTTTGGAAACACCATATATTTT.

The rearrangement joins TRBV7-2 to TRBJ1-1, with a weak D call TRBD1 (5 bases). The CDR3 loop spans 14 amino acids. Germline assignment: CDR1 SGHTA and CDR2 FQGNSA. The V gene lost 2 bases and the J gene lost 6 bases, with 13 bases spanning the gap. CDR3 in DNA: TGTGCCAGCAGCTTAACGGAGGGGTCTTCTGAAGCTTTCTTT. Protein product: CASSLTEGSSEAFF.

J is TRBJ1-6 and V is TRBV19; tentatively, D is TRBD1 (6 bases). Germline CDR1 LNHDA, CDR2 SQIVND (reference sequence). The CDR3 sequence is 14 residues long. V was trimmed by 9 bases and J by 6 bases, leaving 15 bases between them. The CDR3 spells CASKNRESNSPLHF. CDR3 in DNA: TGTGCCAGCAAAAACAGGGAAAGTAATTCACCCCTCCACTTT.

This chain connects TRBV27 to TRBJ1-1; 8 bases are shared with TRBD1. Germline CDR1 is MNHEY and CDR2 is SMNVEV (reference sequence). The CDR3 contains 14 residues. Unmatched junction bases numbered 8, after V lost 6 bases and J lost 5 bases. The CDR3 spells CASRRTGFGTEAFF. CDR3 DNA sequence: TGTGCCAGCAGACGGACAGGGTTCGGTACTGAAGCTTTCTTT.

The V gene is TRBV3-1 (or the pseudogene TRBV3-2), the J gene TRBJ2-3; D not resolved. This CDR3 has 16 amino acids. Germline CDR1 LGHDT, CDR2 YNNKEL (reference sequence). V dropped 0 bases and J dropped 1 base, with 11 bases sitting between them. The CDR3 sequence is CASSQDLAAGTDTQYF. Written as DNA, the CDR3 is TGTGCCAGCAGCCAAGATCTGGCTGCCGGCACAGATACGCAGTATTTT.

The chain links TRBV3-1 (or the pseudogene TRBV3-2) to TRBJ1-6, with 7 bases identical to TRBD1. From germline, CDR1 is LGHDT and CDR2 YNNKEL (reference sequence). This CDR3 spans 15 amino acids. Losses at the gene ends were 3 bases for V and 10 bases for J; bases not matched to a gene: 9. The CDR3 loop is CASSHTGGRGSPLHF. CDR3 nucleotides: TGTGCCAGCAGCCACACCGGGGGCAGGGGGTCACCCCTCCACTTT.

The chain links TRBV5-5 to TRBJ1-3; D might be TRBD1 (5 bases). CDR1 and CDR2 from the germline V gene are SGHKS and YYEKEE (reference sequence). The ends were cut back, 0 bases at V and 1 base at J, with 8 bases in the middle. CDR3 length: 15 amino acids. Written as DNA, the CDR3 is TGTGCCAGCAGCTTGGGGGGGACTTCTGGAAACACCATATATTTT. Translation: CASSLGGTSGNTIYF.

The chain is built from TRBV14 and TRBJ2-1; TRBD1 matches 10 bases. Per germline, CDR1 SGHDN and CDR2 FVKESK. V gave up 4 bases and J gave up 9 bases; unmatched junction bases: 9. The CDR3 is made up of 15 amino acids. The DNA of the CDR3 is TGTGCCAGCAGCCTCCGGGACAGGGGCGGGGGTGAGCAGTTCTTC. It specifies CASSLRDRGGGEQFF.